This T cell receptor (beta chain) originates from a study of cytomegalovirus exposure and HLA in healthy donors. Study-wide points: Investigators reported 150 to 200 TCR beta chains as tied to cytomegalovirus.

CDR1 and CDR2 from the germline V gene are SQVTM and ANQGSEA. The V gene lost 0 bases and the J gene lost 4 bases, with 16 bases spanning the gap. There are 16 residues in the CDR3. Primers: 60 Vbeta forward and 13 Jbeta reverse. Using immunoSEQ multiplex PCR, the repertoire was profiled, and TCRdb retains in-frame clones only, with some absent. Altogether roughly 150,000 clones are present, roughly 80% being singletons, with the ten largest covering under 15%. Note on this clone: The target antigen is unknown.

The TCR sequence derives from a woman aged 40 to 50 in good health and CMV-seronegative. The chain has TRBV29-1 and TRBJ2-1, with D possibly TRBD1 on 6 matching bases. Material: PBMCs. CDR3 sequence: CSVEDDRTVRYNEQFF. The CDR3 DNA is TGCAGCGTTGAAGATGATAGGACAGTTCGTTACAATGAGCAGTTCTTC.